These 27 T cell receptor beta chains came from one sample sequenced in a study of T cells after somatic rescue of genetic block. Clones were sequenced by immunoSEQ multiplex PCR, and TCRdb holds only the in-frame ones, with some missing. The table shows 110,000 or so clones, with 85% to 95% occurring only once. Sequenced material: peripheral blood mononuclear cells (PBMCs). All receptors derive from a woman aged 18 to 35.

The chain carries TRBV19 and TRBJ1-1; D remains unclear. Per the germline V gene, CDR1 is LNHDA and CDR2 is SQIVND (reference sequence). V dropped 4 bases and J dropped 4 bases, with 25 bases sitting between them. This CDR3 is 18 amino acids long. The DNA for the CDR3 is TGTGCCAGTAGTACGTACCCGGCAGGAACAAGGCGGGCCACTGAAGCTTTCTTT. Translation gives CASSTYPAGTRRATEAFF.

The chain has TRBV30 and TRBJ1-4; no reliable D call. V was cut by 6 bases and J by 0 bases, with 8 bases left in between. This CDR3 spans 13 amino acids. Germline CDR1 reads GTSNPN; CDR2 reads SVGIG (reference sequence). CDR3: CACAGSTNEKLFF. The CDR3 DNA follows: TGTGCCTGCGCGGGATCAACTAATGAAAAACTGTTTTTT.

The chain links TRBV19 to TRBJ2-5; D gene unclear. Germline V gene sequence: CDR1 LNHDA, CDR2 SQIVND (reference sequence). V was shortened by 3 bases and J by 5 bases, with 4 bases between the two germline ends. The CDR3 loop spans 11 amino acids. The CDR3: CASSMAETQYF. The CDR3 nucleotides are TGTGCCAGTAGTATGGCTGAGACCCAGTACTTC.

A single count supports this clone. The chain couples TRBV30 to TRBJ2-7; TRBD1 is a possible D gene (6 bases). Trimming left V 2 bases short and J 3 bases short, with 11 bases between. The CDR3 spans 13 residues. Germline V gene lookup returns CDR1 GTSNPN and CDR2 SVGIG (reference sequence). CDR3 coding DNA: TGTGCCTGGAGTTACCAGGACAGCTACGAGCAGTACTTC. Its protein product is CAWSYQDSYEQYF.

The V gene is TRBV7-3, the J gene TRBJ2-3; D call uncertain. This CDR3 contains 13 residues. Germline V gives CDR1 SGHTA, CDR2 FQGTGA. Trimming cost V 5 bases and J 6 bases, with 12 bases left between them. CDR3 sequence: CASSASPDDTQYF. DNA of the CDR3: TGTGCCAGCAGCGCCAGCCCGGACGATACGCAGTATTTT.

V usage is TRBV6-5 and J usage is TRBJ2-7; TRBD2 is a possible D gene (6 bases). With 7 bases removed from V and 5 bases from J, the gap between germline ends came to 9 bases. Germline V gives CDR1 MNHEY, CDR2 SVGAGI. This CDR3 spans 11 amino acids. In nucleotides, the CDR3 is TGTGCCAGCACCAGGGAGGACGAGCAGTACTTC. Translating it yields CASTREDEQYF.

The V gene is TRBV7-9, the J gene TRBJ1-6; no firm D call. This CDR3 has 14 residues. Germline V CDR1 and CDR2: SEHNR, FQNEAQ (reference sequence). With 1 base removed from V and 2 bases from J, the gap between germline ends came to 3 bases. In nucleotides, the CDR3 is TGTGCCAGCAGCTTAGGTGCCTATAATTCACCCCTCCACTTT. Amino acids: CASSLGAYNSPLHF.

The J gene is TRBJ2-1, the V gene TRBV15; TRBD1 agrees at 8 bases. Germline CDR1 is LNHNV and CDR2 is YYDKDF (reference sequence). The length of the CDR3 is 11 residues. The V and J ends lost 5 bases and 9 bases, in that order; junction bases with no gene match: 0. CDR3 amino acids: CATSGTGEQFF. For the CDR3, the DNA is TGTGCCACCAGCGGGACAGGTGAGCAGTTCTTC. Combining the CDR3 with reference TRBV15 and TRBJ2-1 gives the whole variable domain DAMVIQNPRYQVTQFGKPVTLSCSQTLNHNVMYWYQQKSSQAPKLLFHYYDKDFNNEADTPDNFQSRRPNTSFCFLDIRSPGLGDTAMYLCATSGTGEQFFGPGTRLTVL.

The rearrangement joins TRBV7-2 to TRBJ2-5; 8 bases match TRBD1. J lost 0 bases, V lost 5 bases, and 5 bases had no gene match. Germline assignment: CDR1 SGHTA and CDR2 FQGNSA. The CDR3 sequence is 15 residues long. The CDR3 nucleotides read TGTGCCAGCAGCCGAGACAGGGGTTACCAAGAGACCCAGTACTTC. Protein sequence: CASSRDRGYQETQYF.

This chain links TRBV9 with TRBJ2-1; D tentatively fits TRBD1 or TRBD2 (5 bases each). This CDR3 has 16 amino acids. V shed 0 bases and J shed 6 bases, with 16 bases lying between them. Per the germline V gene, CDR1 is SGDLS and CDR2 is YYNGEE. The CDR3 sequence is CASSVGEGIGTNEQFF. The CDR3 region has the DNA TGTGCCAGCAGCGTAGGCGAGGGGATAGGAACCAATGAGCAGTTCTTC.

The chain is built from TRBV6-5 and TRBJ2-5; no reliable D call. The germline gives CDR1 MNHEY, CDR2 SVGAGI. The V and J ends lost 6 bases and 4 bases respectively, with 18 bases between them. The CDR3 runs to 15 residues. As DNA, the CDR3 is TGTGCCAGCAGCCGGACCGCCGACGGAAGAGAGACCCAGTACTTC. It specifies CASSRTADGRETQYF.

In its sample, this clone was seen once. The V and J genes are TRBV6-6 and TRBJ1-2, with 7 bases identical to TRBD1. The CDR3 runs 15 residues. J lost 4 bases, V lost 2 bases, and 7 bases had no gene match. Germline assignment: CDR1 MNHNY and CDR2 SVGAGI (reference sequence). The CDR3 protein is CASSYQGGATYGYTF. The DNA of the CDR3 is TGTGCCAGCAGTTACCAGGGGGGCGCTACCTATGGCTACACCTTC.

The V and J genes are TRBV9 and TRBJ2-1; the D gene is possibly TRBD2 (6 bases). The V and J ends lost 0 bases and 5 bases respectively, with 24 bases between them. In germline, CDR1 is SGDLS, CDR2 YYNGEE. This CDR3 spans 19 amino acids. DNA for the CDR3: TGTGCCAGCAGCGTAGCTACGGCTAGCGTGGCCGAAAAACACAATGAGCAGTTCTTC. As protein: CASSVATASVAEKHNEQFF.

The chain joins TRBV30 to TRBJ1-2, with D possibly TRBD1 on 5 matching bases. Trimming removed 4 bases at V and 2 bases at J, with 20 bases between. The CDR3 spans 16 residues. CDR1 is GTSNPN and CDR2 is SVGIG in the germline V gene (reference sequence). CDR3 bases: TGTGCCTGGATTTATGGGACCGCCATGCCCAACTATGGCTACACCTTC. It yields the protein CAWIYGTAMPNYGYTF.

The gene calls are TRBV14 and TRBJ1-2, with D possibly being TRBD1 (6 bases). The CDR3 totals 15 residues. Trimming took 0 bases from V and 6 from J, leaving 14 bases between them. The germline gives CDR1 SGHDN, CDR2 FVKESK. The CDR3: CASSQEWGYRDGYTF. In nucleotides, the CDR3 is TGTGCCAGCAGCCAAGAGTGGGGCTACAGGGATGGCTACACCTTC.

As DNA, the CDR3 is TGCAGCGCCCGGAACACTGAAGCTTTCTTT. This encodes CSARNTEAFF. The chain carries TRBV29-1 and TRBJ1-1; D is uncertain. This CDR3 has 10 residues. V lost 7 bases, J lost 1 base, and 4 bases lay in between. The germline CDR1 and CDR2 sequences are SQVTM and ANQGSEA.

The rearrangement links TRBV12-5 to TRBJ2-2, with a possible D match to TRBD2 (6 bases). V lost 8 bases and J 5 bases, leaving 12 bases between the germline ends. Per germline, CDR1 LGHNT and CDR2 FRNRAP. CDR3 length equals 13 residues. The DNA of the CDR3 is TGTGCTAGTTTGGGGGGTCCTACCGGGGAGCTGTTTTTT. Its translation is CASLGGPTGELFF.

Points on this clone: Other DNA sequences in this sample translate to the same CDR3. The J gene is TRBJ1-5, the V gene TRBV7-9; no clear D. V was trimmed by 2 bases and J by 1 base, leaving 0 bases between them. CDR1 SEHNR and CDR2 FQNEAQ come from the germline V gene (reference sequence). The length of the CDR3 is 12 residues. The CDR3 DNA reads TGTGCCAGCAGCTTAAGCAATCAGCCCCAGCATTTT. It codes for CASSLSNQPQHF.

The chain is built from TRBV2 and TRBJ1-1, with D perhaps matching TRBD1 (5 bases). Germline values: CDR1 SNHLY, CDR2 FYNNEI. The V end lost 4 bases, the J end lost 1 base, and 7 bases lay between the germline ends. CDR3 length: 13 amino acids. The DNA for the CDR3 is TGTGCCAGCAGTGGAGGGGCGAACACTGAAGCTTTCTTT. Translated, it gives CASSGGANTEAFF.

This clone was seen a single time. V gene TRBV7-2 combines with J gene TRBJ1-4, with no clear D. In germline, CDR1 is SGHTA, CDR2 FQGNSA. Trimming took 2 bases from V and 3 from J, leaving 19 bases between them. There are 18 residues in the CDR3. The chain's CDR3 is CASSLKFGWRGANEKLFF. CDR3 DNA sequence: TGTGCCAGCAGCTTAAAGTTCGGTTGGCGCGGAGCTAATGAAAAACTGTTTTTT.

The chain uses TRBV7-9 and TRBJ2-5; unclear D gene. Trimming cost V 7 bases and J 4 bases, with 16 bases left between them. Germline V lookup: CDR1 SEHNR, CDR2 FQNEAQ (reference sequence). The CDR3 extends over 14 amino acids. CDR3 in DNA: TGTGCCAGCACCCCTTCGGGCACCGGAGAGACCCAGTACTTC. Its translation: CASTPSGTGETQYF.

The rearrangement links TRBV2 to TRBJ2-1, with TRBD2 identical over 12 bases. Germline-derived CDR1 and CDR2 are SNHLY and FYNNEI. The ends lost 7 bases at V and 9 bases at J; junction bases unmatched: 13. This CDR3 contains 16 residues. CDR3 residues: CASTAGSSGGAGEQFF. The DNA for the CDR3 is TGTGCCAGCACCGCCGGGTCTAGCGGGGGGGCGGGTGAGCAGTTCTTC.

The genes are TRBV4-2 and TRBJ1-2; 9 bases map to TRBD1. The J segment lost 5 bases and the V segment lost 5 bases, leaving 9 bases of the junction unmatched. Germline CDR1 reads LGHNA; CDR2 reads YNFKEQ. The CDR3 is made up of 15 amino acids. CDR3 amino acids: CASSADSGTGYGYTF. As DNA, the CDR3 is TGTGCCAGCAGCGCAGACTCCGGGACAGGGTATGGCTACACCTTC.

The V and J genes are TRBV29-1 and TRBJ1-2; TRBD1 might be the D (5 bases). With 2 bases removed from V and 4 bases from J, the gap between germline ends came to 8 bases. Looked up from germline, CDR1 is SQVTM and CDR2 is ANQGSEA. The CDR3 sequence is 12 residues long. CDR3 loop: CSVERDGYGYTF. In DNA form, the CDR3 reads TGCAGCGTTGAAAGGGACGGCTATGGCTACACCTTC.

The chain links TRBV11-1 to TRBJ1-6; D is unclear. Trimming cost V 5 bases and J 8 bases, with 16 bases left between them. Germline V gene lookup returns CDR1 SGHAT and CDR2 FQDESV (reference sequence). This CDR3 spans 15 amino acids. CDR3 coding DNA: TGTGCCAGCAGCGCGCCGCCCCCGAAGGATTCACCCCTCCACTTT. Translated: CASSAPPPKDSPLHF.

The chain is built from TRBV28 and TRBJ1-5, with 8 bases lining up with TRBD1. The CDR3 length is 17 residues. CDR1 and CDR2 (germline): MDHEN, SYDVKM. Trimming at V came to 4 bases and at J to 6 bases, leaving 14 bases not matched to a gene. Here the CDR3 DNA reads TGTGCCAGCAGTTCACATCATCAGGGGGCGGGAAGTCAGCCCCAGCATTTT. Protein sequence: CASSSHHQGAGSQPQHF.

The CDR3 protein is CASSLDRDTEAFF. CDR3 in DNA: TGTGCCAGCAGTTTAGACAGGGACACTGAAGCTTTCTTT. The chain uses TRBV28 and TRBJ1-1; 7 bases fit TRBD1. The germline V gene encodes CDR1 MDHEN and CDR2 SYDVKM. V shed 2 bases, J shed 3 bases, and the junction held 0 bases outside the gene matches. The CDR3 consists of 13 residues. The complete variable domain, with remaining parts taken from reference TRBV28 and TRBJ1-1, reads DVKVTQSSRYLVKRTGEKVFLECVQDMDHENMFWYRQDPGLGLRLIYFSYDVKMKEKGDIPEGYSVSREKKERFSLILESASTNQTSMYLCASSLDRDTEAFFGQGTRLTVV.